This T cell receptor beta chain was captured in a study of cytomegalovirus exposure and HLA in healthy donors. PCR employed 60 Vbeta and 13 Jbeta primers. Clones were read by immunoSEQ multiplex PCR, and TCRdb kept only the in-frame ones, dropping some. The sample shows about 200,000 clones, over 75% of them seen only once. As to this clone: Its antigen remains unknown.

Whole-study results and caveats: In an earlier analysis, productive rearrangement rates for most beta V segments clustered near 87% or 30%. According to reports, the classifier identified cytomegalovirus status with high specificity and sensitivity. Based on reports, TCR beta sequences accurately predicted HLA-A and HLA-B alleles for most subjects.

The CDR3 spans 14 residues. The V call is TRBV21-1, the J call TRBJ2-3; TRBD1 is the table's D call, not checked against the DNA. TRBV21-1 is designated a pseudogene. The sequence was collected from a girl aged 2 to 9 in good health and CMV-seronegative. The sequenced sample was PBMCs. The CDR3 reads CASRRTGPRDTQYF. The CDR3 nucleotides read TGTGCCAGCAGACGGACAGGCCCGAGGGATACGCAGTATTTT.